This entry describes one TCR beta chain. Germline and genes here are mouse. Following extraction, RNA underwent reverse transcription to cDNA, which served as the sequencing template. Some clones are missing from TCRdb's copy, which holds only in-frame ones; the method was immunoSEQ multiplex PCR. Singletons are absent from the sample, which has around 300,000 clones. Using CD4, CD8alpha, NKG2D, NKG2ACE and other markers, pooled cutaneous lymph node cells were sorted. The data belong to a study of CD8+ T cells in alopecia areata. Sequencing was performed on CD4+ T cells sorted from a lymph node. This sequence originates from a C3H/HeJ mouse with alopecia areata. MHC haplotype here: H2-k.

The CDR3 protein is CASRGQFYAEQFF. The CDR3 bases that were read are TGTGCCAGCAGGGGACAGTTCTATGCT. V is TRBV13-3 and J is TRBJ2-1, with 7 bases fitting TRBD1. The read comes to an end 4 residues before the CDR3 does, leaving the germline J gene to fill in the end. The CDR3 is 13 amino acids. V shed 5 bases and J 3 bases; nucleotides not matched to a gene: 2. The germline CDR1 and CDR2 sequences are NNHDY and SYVADS.